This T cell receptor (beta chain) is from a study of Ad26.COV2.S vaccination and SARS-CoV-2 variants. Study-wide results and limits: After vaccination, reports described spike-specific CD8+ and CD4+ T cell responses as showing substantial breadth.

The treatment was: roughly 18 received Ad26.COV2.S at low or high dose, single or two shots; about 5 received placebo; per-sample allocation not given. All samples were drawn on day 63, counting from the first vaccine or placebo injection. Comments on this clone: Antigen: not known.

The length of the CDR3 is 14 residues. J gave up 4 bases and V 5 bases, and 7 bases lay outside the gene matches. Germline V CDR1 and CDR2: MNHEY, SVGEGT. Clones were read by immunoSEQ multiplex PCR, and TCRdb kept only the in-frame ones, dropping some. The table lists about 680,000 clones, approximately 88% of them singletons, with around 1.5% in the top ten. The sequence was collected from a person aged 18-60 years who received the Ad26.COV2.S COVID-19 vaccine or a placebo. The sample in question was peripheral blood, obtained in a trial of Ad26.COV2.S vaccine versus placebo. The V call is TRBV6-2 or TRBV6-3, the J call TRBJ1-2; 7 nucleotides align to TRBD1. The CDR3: CASSPMGQSYGYTF. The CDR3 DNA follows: TGTGCCAGCAGTCCCATGGGACAGAGCTATGGCTACACCTTC.